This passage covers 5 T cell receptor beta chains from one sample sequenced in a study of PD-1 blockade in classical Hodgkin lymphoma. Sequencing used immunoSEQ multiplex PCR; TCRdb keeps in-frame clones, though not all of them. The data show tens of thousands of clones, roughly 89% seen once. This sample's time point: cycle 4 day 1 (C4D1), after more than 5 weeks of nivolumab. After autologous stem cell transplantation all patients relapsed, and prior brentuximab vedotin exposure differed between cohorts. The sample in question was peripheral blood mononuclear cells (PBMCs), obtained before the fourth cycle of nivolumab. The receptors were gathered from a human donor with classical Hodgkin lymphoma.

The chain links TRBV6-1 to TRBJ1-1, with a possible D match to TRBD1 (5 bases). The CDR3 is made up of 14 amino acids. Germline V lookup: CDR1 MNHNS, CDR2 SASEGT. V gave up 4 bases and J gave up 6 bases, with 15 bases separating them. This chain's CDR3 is CASSGGLRDAEAFF. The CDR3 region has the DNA TGTGCCAGCAGTGGGGGACTAAGGGACGCTGAAGCTTTCTTT.

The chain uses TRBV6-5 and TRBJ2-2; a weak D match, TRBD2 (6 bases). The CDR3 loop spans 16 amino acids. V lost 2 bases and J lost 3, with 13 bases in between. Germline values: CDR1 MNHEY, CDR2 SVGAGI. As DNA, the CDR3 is TGTGCCAGCAGTTACGAACTAGCTGGAGACACCGGGGAGCTGTTTTTT. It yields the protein CASSYELAGDTGELFF.

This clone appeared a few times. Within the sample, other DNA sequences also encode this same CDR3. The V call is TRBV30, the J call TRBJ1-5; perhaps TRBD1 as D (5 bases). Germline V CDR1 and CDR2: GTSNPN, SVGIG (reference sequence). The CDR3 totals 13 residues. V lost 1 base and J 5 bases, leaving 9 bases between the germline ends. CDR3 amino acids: CAWSGQGDQPQHF. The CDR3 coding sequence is TGTGCCTGGAGTGGTCAGGGAGATCAGCCCCAGCATTTT.

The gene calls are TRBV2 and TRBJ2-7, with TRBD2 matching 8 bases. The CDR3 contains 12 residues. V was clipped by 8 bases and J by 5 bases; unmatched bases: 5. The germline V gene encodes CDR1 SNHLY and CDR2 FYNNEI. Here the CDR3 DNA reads TGTGCCAGCTCTACGGGGGGGGACGAGCAGTACTTC. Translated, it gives CASSTGGDEQYF.

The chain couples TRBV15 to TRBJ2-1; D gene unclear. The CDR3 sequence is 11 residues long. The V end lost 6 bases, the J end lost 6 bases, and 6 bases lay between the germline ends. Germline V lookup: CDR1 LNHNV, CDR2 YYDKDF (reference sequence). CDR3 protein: CATRSLNEQFF. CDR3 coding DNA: TGTGCCACCAGAAGCCTCAATGAGCAGTTCTTC.